The 22 T cell receptor beta chains given below trace back to one sample, sequenced in a study of T cell responses to AZD1222 COVID-19 vaccine. The repertoire was sequenced with immunoSEQ multiplex PCR; TCRdb's copy has only in-frame clones and lacks some. The table has fewer than 120,000 clones, 85% to 95% seen once; the top ten hold 7.5% to 9%. The sequences come from peripheral blood, collected on day 0 of AZD1222 vaccination. The receptors were sampled from an adult in good health.

Remarks on this clone: At one end the junction does not follow the germline gene, possibly because of a read error. The V gene is TRBV7-9, the J gene TRBJ2-7; the match to TRBD1 covers 10 bases. The germline gives CDR1 SEHNR, CDR2 FQNEAQ (reference sequence). The CDR3 runs to 16 residues. The CDR3 coding sequence is TGTGCCAGCAGCTTAGATTGGGACAGGGGCTCCCACGAGCAGTACTTC. Amino acid sequence: CASSLDWDRGSHEQYF.

This clone was seen a handful of times. The V gene is TRBV11-3, the J gene TRBJ1-4; no reliable D call. V was shortened by 5 bases and J by 0 bases, with 10 bases between the two germline ends. Germline V gene sequence: CDR1 SGHNT, CDR2 YENEEA. The CDR3 spans 15 residues. CDR3 amino acids: CASSVGRATNEKLFF. The CDR3 coding sequence is TGTGCCAGCAGCGTTGGTAGGGCAACTAATGAAAAACTGTTTTTT.

J is TRBJ2-1 and V is TRBV11-3; 7 bases agree with TRBD2. The germline CDR1 and CDR2 sequences are SGHNT and YENEEA. V dropped 5 bases and J dropped 5; count of bases not matched to a gene: 9. This CDR3 is 15 amino acids long. CDR3 DNA: TGTGCCAGCAGCAGCGAGCGGGGCCAGAACAATGAGCAGTTCTTC. It translates to CASSSERGQNNEQFF.

The V gene is TRBV7-2, the J gene TRBJ1-6; D remains unclear. This CDR3 spans 16 amino acids. Germline V gene lookup returns CDR1 SGHTA and CDR2 FQGNSA. V lost 1 base to trimming and J lost 2 bases, with 9 bases between them. The CDR3 is CASSLDRVTYNSPLHF. In DNA form, the CDR3 reads TGTGCCAGCAGCTTAGATCGGGTCACCTATAATTCACCCCTCCACTTT.

The V gene is TRBV3-1 (or the pseudogene TRBV3-2), the J gene TRBJ1-6; no clear D gene. The CDR3 runs to 11 residues. V was pared by 4 bases and J by 14 bases, with 9 bases between. Germline CDR1 and CDR2: LGHDT and YNNKEL (reference sequence). CDR3 in amino acids: CASSLGGALHF. CDR3 DNA: TGTGCCAGCAGCCTCGGTGGGGCCCTCCACTTT.

This chain uses TRBV27 with TRBJ2-7, with D unclear. This CDR3 region has 14 residues. Germline lookup yields CDR1 MNHEY and CDR2 SMNVEV (reference sequence). V was trimmed by 3 bases and J by 4 bases, leaving 13 bases between them. The DNA for the CDR3 is TGTGCCAGCAGTTTTCTACAGACACCTTACGAGCAGTACTTC. It specifies CASSFLQTPYEQYF.

The rearrangement links TRBV2 to TRBJ2-3; 7 bases fit TRBD2. The germline V gene has CDR1 SNHLY and CDR2 FYNNEI. V shed 7 bases, J shed 6 bases, and the junction held 4 bases outside the gene matches. CDR3 size: 12 residues. CDR3 sequence (DNA): TGTGCCAGCAAGAGAGCGGGGGATACGCAGTATTTT. It codes for CASKRAGDTQYF.

The chain is built from TRBV6-5 and TRBJ1-1; D not certain. The CDR3 spans 13 residues. V lost 5 bases, J lost 8 bases, and 15 bases lay in between. CDR1 MNHEY and CDR2 SVGAGI come from the germline V gene. The CDR3 loop is CASSPHNVPEAFF. The CDR3 nucleotides read TGTGCCAGCAGTCCCCATAACGTCCCAGAAGCTTTCTTT.

The chain recombines TRBV7-9 with TRBJ2-5, with D perhaps matching TRBD2 (6 bases). CDR3 length: 15 amino acids. From germline, CDR1 is SEHNR and CDR2 FQNEAQ (reference sequence). Trimming pared 1 base from V and 5 bases from J, leaving 14 bases between. The CDR3 DNA reads TGTGCCAGCAGCTTAGTTGCGGGGAATGCCGAGACCCAGTACTTC. It specifies CASSLVAGNAETQYF.

V gene TRBV7-9 combines with J gene TRBJ1-2; D is undetermined. The V gene lost 0 bases and the J gene lost 4 bases, with 12 bases spanning the gap. The germline gives CDR1 SEHNR, CDR2 FQNEAQ (reference sequence). The CDR3 sequence is 15 residues long. The CDR3 reads CASSLAEPAVYGYTF. In nucleotides, the CDR3 is TGTGCCAGCAGCTTAGCGGAGCCGGCTGTCTATGGCTACACCTTC. The entire variable domain, with the rest obtained from reference TRBV7-9 and TRBJ1-2, is as follows: DTGVSQNPRHKITKRGQNVTFRCDPISEHNRLYWYRQTLGQGPEFLTYFQNEAQLEKSRLLSDRFSAERPKGSFSTLEIQRTEQGDSAMYLCASSLAEPAVYGYTFGSGTRLTVV.

V and J are TRBV2 and TRBJ2-3, with 11 bases lining up with TRBD2. Germline assignment: CDR1 SNHLY and CDR2 FYNNEI. The V gene end was trimmed by 6 bases and the J gene end by 0 bases; junction bases not matched to a gene: 5. The CDR3 sequence is 16 residues long. As DNA, the CDR3 is TGTGCCAGCAGGGCGACTAGCGGGGTGAGCACAGATACGCAGTATTTT. It codes for CASRATSGVSTDTQYF. The whole variable domain, filled in from reference TRBV2 and TRBJ2-3, reads EPEVTQTPSHQVTQMGQEVILRCVPISNHLYFYWYRQILGQKVEFLVSFYNNEISEKSEIFDDQFSVERPDGSNFTLKIRSTKLEDSAMYFCASRATSGVSTDTQYFGPGTRLTVL.

The chain uses TRBV11-2 and TRBJ2-6; perhaps TRBD2 as D (6 bases). V was clipped by 1 base and J by 2 bases, with 6 bases between them. This CDR3 region has 15 residues. Germline V CDR1 and CDR2: SGHAT, FQNNGV. The CDR3 spells CASSLGGAGANVLTF. CDR3 bases: TGTGCCAGCAGCTTAGGCGGGGCTGGGGCCAACGTCCTGACTTTC.

The chain couples TRBV6-6 to TRBJ2-4; D is unclear. With 6 bases removed from V and 0 bases from J, the gap between germline ends came to 12 bases. Germline V gives CDR1 MNHNY, CDR2 SVGAGI (reference sequence). The CDR3 consists of 15 residues. CDR3 residues: CASSLVGLAKNIQYF. DNA for the CDR3: TGTGCCAGCAGCCTCGTGGGTCTAGCCAAAAACATTCAGTACTTC.

The rearrangement links TRBV24-1 to TRBJ2-7; no clear D gene. V was cut by 1 base and J by 7 bases, with 10 bases left in between. Germline V lookup: CDR1 KGHDR, CDR2 SFDVKD. CDR3 length equals 13 residues. CDR3 sequence reads: CATSDFSRSEQYF. DNA for the CDR3: TGTGCCACCAGTGATTTTAGCCGGTCGGAGCAGTACTTC.

V and J are TRBV3-1 (or the pseudogene TRBV3-2) and TRBJ2-4; 11 bases agree with TRBD2. V shed 0 bases and J 0 bases; nucleotides not matched to a gene: 10. CDR1 and CDR2 from the germline V gene are LGHDT and YNNKEL (reference sequence). This CDR3 has 20 amino acids. CDR3 DNA: TGTGCCAGCAGCCAAGATGTAACTAGCGGGGGCCTTATAGCCAAAAACATTCAGTACTTC. The encoded protein is CASSQDVTSGGLIAKNIQYF.

V gene TRBV5-1 combines with J gene TRBJ1-5, with D possibly being TRBD1 (5 bases). The CDR3 consists of 16 residues. CDR1 is SGHRS and CDR2 is YFSETQ in the germline V gene. The V end was cut by 4 bases, the J end by 4 bases, with 18 bases between. CDR3 coding DNA: TGCGCCAGCAGCCCAGGGATGGGTCGAGATAATCAGCCCCAGCATTTT. This gives the protein CASSPGMGRDNQPQHF.

This clone was seen a handful of times. This chain links TRBV2 with TRBJ2-7; 8 bases are shared with TRBD1. V shed 7 bases, J shed 2 bases, and the junction held 7 bases outside the gene matches. Germline CDR1 and CDR2: SNHLY and FYNNEI. The CDR3 extends over 14 amino acids. The CDR3: CASNPTGAPYEQYF. The DNA of the CDR3 is TGTGCCAGCAACCCGACAGGGGCTCCCTACGAGCAGTACTTC.

This sequence joins TRBV7-8 and TRBJ1-1; D ambiguous. CDR3 size: 14 residues. The ends were cut back, 0 bases at V and 5 bases at J, with 10 bases in the middle. CDR1 and CDR2 (germline): SGHVS, FQNEAQ. The CDR3 DNA reads as TGTGCCAGCAGCTTAGCAATCGGCGAGACTGAAGCTTTCTTT. Translating gives CASSLAIGETEAFF.

This chain joins TRBV20-1 and TRBJ1-3, with D perhaps matching TRBD1 (5 bases). Trimming stripped 6 bases from V and 7 bases from J, with 10 bases between. The CDR3 is made up of 11 amino acids. CDR1 is DFQATT and CDR2 is SNEGSKA in the germline V gene (reference sequence). CDR3 region: CSALGPNTIYF. The CDR3 coding sequence is TGCAGTGCGCTGGGACCCAACACCATATATTTT.

The chain joins TRBV19 to TRBJ2-3; D gene uncertain. Trimming left V 3 bases short and J 1 base short, with 11 bases between. The CDR3 has 15 residues. Germline V CDR1 and CDR2: LNHDA, SQIVND (reference sequence). As DNA, the CDR3 is TGTGCCAGTAGTATCATAACGGCTGGCACAGATACGCAGTATTTT. Protein: CASSIITAGTDTQYF.

This clone was seen just once. V gene TRBV7-2 combines with J gene TRBJ1-2; possible D gene TRBD1, 6 bases. V lost 5 bases and J lost 6, with 16 bases in between. Germline V CDR1 and CDR2: SGHTA, FQGNSA. The CDR3 has 14 residues. The CDR3 DNA reads as TGTGCCAGCAGCACTTCTAGGGGGGGCGATGGCTACACCTTC. Amino acids: CASSTSRGGDGYTF.

This chain connects TRBV28 to TRBJ2-2; D is unclear. The CDR3 covers 12 residues. CDR1 is MDHEN, CDR2 SYDVKM, per germline. V was shortened by 7 bases and J by 1 base, with 4 bases between the two germline ends. DNA for the CDR3: TGTGCCAGCAAGCGGAACACCGGGGAGCTGTTTTTT. It yields the protein CASKRNTGELFF.